This TCR beta chain stems from a study of T cell repertoires in cytomegalovirus infection. Across the study: Evidence of both CMV infection and a matching HLA type came from public TCR beta signatures. Overall study results and limits: HLA-C-restricted TCR beta clonotypes specific for CMV led the ex vivo response.

TCRdb reprocessed the reads with MiXCR, giving one entry per CDR3 protein. The profile shows around 170,000 distinct CDR3 sequences, about a sixth of them singletons. V was clipped by 4 bases and J by 6 bases, with 7 bases between them. Germline CDR1 reads SGHVS; CDR2 reads FNYEAQ. The CDR3 spans 11 residues. This clonotype was seen more than once but under ten times. Its target is not known. The TCR sequence derives from a human donor in good health (CMV status not recorded). Some clones in this sample may be carry-over from other donors' samples. The V and J genes are TRBV7-6 and TRBJ2-7, with no clear D. The sample comprised CD8+ T cells from PBMCs. CDR3 coding DNA: TGTGCCAGCAGCTCGTCCCTCGAGCAGTACTTC. This gives the protein CASSSSLEQYF.